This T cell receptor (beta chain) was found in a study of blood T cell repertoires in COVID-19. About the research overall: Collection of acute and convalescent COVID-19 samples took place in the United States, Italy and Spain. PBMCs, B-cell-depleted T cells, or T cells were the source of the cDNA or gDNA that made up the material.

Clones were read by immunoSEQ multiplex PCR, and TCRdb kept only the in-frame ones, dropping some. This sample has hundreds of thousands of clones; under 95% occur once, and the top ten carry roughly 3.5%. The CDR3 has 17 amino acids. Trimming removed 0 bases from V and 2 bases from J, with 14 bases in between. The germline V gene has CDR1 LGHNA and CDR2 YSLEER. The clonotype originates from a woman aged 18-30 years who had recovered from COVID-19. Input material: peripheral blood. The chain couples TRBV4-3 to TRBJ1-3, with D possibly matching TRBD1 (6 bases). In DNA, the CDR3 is TGCGCCAGCAGCCAAGATCGGTTGCGGACAGCTGGAAACACCATATATTTT. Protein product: CASSQDRLRTAGNTIYF.